This T cell receptor (beta chain) was retrieved from a study of memory CD4+ T cells and cytomegalovirus serostatus. Profiled with immunoSEQ multiplex PCR; TCRdb holds only in-frame clones, not every one. The sample has under 50,000 clones, under 80% seen once; the top ten hold 0.85% to 0.95%. Single viable CD3+CD4+CD8-CD45RO+ cells were sorted as the memory CD4+ T cells. This CDR3 is built from 12 residues. CDR1 is GTSNPN, CDR2 SVGIG, per germline (reference sequence). Trimming cost V 8 bases and J 8 bases; bases outside gene matches: 11. The chain couples TRBV30 to TRBJ1-2, with 7 bases lining up with TRBD1. This receptor was obtained from an adult in good health and CMV-seronegative. Material for sequencing was memory CD4+ T cells from blood. The DNA of the CDR3 is TGTGCCAGACAGGGAGCTAAGGCAGGCTACACCTTC. As protein: CARQGAKAGYTF.